This T cell receptor (beta chain) derives from a study of blood T cell repertoires in COVID-19. V lost 6 bases, J lost 6 bases, and 14 bases lay in between. Looked up from germline, CDR1 is MNHNY and CDR2 is SVGAGI (reference sequence). There are 14 residues in the CDR3. Libraries were prepared by immunoSEQ multiplex PCR; TCRdb keeps only in-frame clonotypes and omits some of them. This sample has fewer than 300,000 clones, with around 87% found just once. The V and J genes are TRBV6-6 and TRBJ1-4, with D uncertain. The sequenced sample consisted of peripheral blood. This receptor was taken from a woman aged 45 to 65 with acute or convalescent COVID-19. The CDR3 loop reads CASSAHASDEKLFF. The CDR3 bases are TGTGCCAGCAGCGCCCATGCGAGCGATGAAAAACTGTTTTTT.